The 26 T cell receptor beta chains below all came from one sample that was sequenced in a study of blood T cell repertoires in COVID-19. The protocol was immunoSEQ multiplex PCR, while the TCRdb copy is restricted to in-frame clones and leaves out a portion. The data contain some 270,000 clones, 70% to 90% of them singletons. Sample: peripheral blood. The receptors originated from a woman in her sixties or seventies with acute or convalescent COVID-19.

The chain carries TRBV5-1 and TRBJ1-1, with D uncertain. The CDR3 has 12 residues. Per germline, CDR1 SGHRS and CDR2 YFSETQ. The germline V and J ends were trimmed by 5 bases and 1 base, with 6 bases remaining between them. The CDR3 coding sequence is TGCGCCAGCAGGGAGGCGAACACTGAAGCTTTCTTT. Protein: CASREANTEAFF.

This clone was observed a few times. The gene calls are TRBV5-1 and TRBJ1-1; the match to TRBD1 covers 7 bases. This CDR3 is 15 amino acids long. The V gene's germline CDR1 is SGHRS and CDR2 YFSETQ. Trimming took 6 bases from V and 5 from J; bases not matched to a gene: 13. CDR3 sequence: CASTQGGTGATEAFF. The CDR3 nucleotides read TGCGCCAGCACCCAGGGGGGCACAGGGGCGACTGAAGCTTTCTTT.

The chain carries TRBV6-5 and TRBJ2-5; 12 bases map to TRBD2. Germline assignment: CDR1 MNHEY and CDR2 SVGAGI. The CDR3 covers 14 residues. V gave up 6 bases and J gave up 2 bases; unmatched junction bases: 1. The CDR3: CASSTSGGQETQYF. The DNA for the CDR3 is TGTGCCAGCAGCACTAGCGGGGGGCAAGAGACCCAGTACTTC.

This sequence joins TRBV2 and TRBJ1-4; tentatively, D is TRBD1 (5 bases). The CDR3 is 14 residues long. Germline CDR1 reads SNHLY; CDR2 reads FYNNEI. The V and J ends lost 4 bases and 5 bases respectively, with 11 bases between them. The chain's CDR3 is CASSGGSGNEKLFF. CDR3 nucleotides: TGTGCCAGCAGTGGGGGCAGCGGGAATGAAAAACTGTTTTTT. The full variable domain, completed using reference TRBV2 and TRBJ1-4, is EPEVTQTPSHQVTQMGQEVILRCVPISNHLYFYWYRQILGQKVEFLVSFYNNEISEKSEIFDDQFSVERPDGSNFTLKIRSTKLEDSAMYFCASSGGSGNEKLFFGSGTQLSVL.

V usage is TRBV11-3 and J usage is TRBJ2-1, with D perhaps TRBD1 (6 bases). This CDR3 comprises 14 residues. Germline loops: CDR1 SGHNT, CDR2 YENEEA. V was shortened by 1 base and J by 12 bases, with 16 bases between the two germline ends. The CDR3 DNA is TGTGCCAGCAGCTTAGGGGGGCAGGGTCGAGGGCAGTTCTTC. Its translation: CASSLGGQGRGQFF.

The sample holds one count of this clone. The V gene is TRBV5-1, the J gene TRBJ1-4, with D maybe TRBD1 (5 bases). V was trimmed by 0 bases and J by 7 bases, leaving 19 bases between them. This CDR3 is built from 17 residues. Looked up from germline, CDR1 is SGHRS and CDR2 is YFSETQ. CDR3 in DNA: TGCGCCAGCAGCTTGGGTACAGGTTCCGCTAGGGTTGAAAAACTGTTTTTT. As protein: CASSLGTGSARVEKLFF.

Only a few counts were recorded for this clone. J is TRBJ1-2 and V is TRBV5-1; 7 bases are a match to TRBD1. Germline V CDR1 and CDR2: SGHRS, YFSETQ. V shed 4 bases, J shed 3 bases, and the junction held 6 bases outside the gene matches. This CDR3 has 14 amino acids. The CDR3 is CASSPRQGHYGYTF. The CDR3, as DNA: TGCGCCAGCAGCCCCCGACAGGGCCACTATGGCTACACCTTC.

The chain is built from TRBV30 and TRBJ2-7; 7 bases are shared with TRBD2. Germline V CDR1 and CDR2: GTSNPN, SVGIG (reference sequence). The CDR3 has 11 amino acids. V lost 8 bases and J lost 7; bases outside the gene matches: 8. The CDR3 nucleotides read TGTGCCCGGACGGGGGGTGGAGAGCAGTACTTC. Its translation is CARTGGGEQYF. Based on the CDR3 plus reference TRBV30 and TRBJ2-7, the full variable domain is SQTIHQWPATLVQPVGSPLSLECTVEGTSNPNLYWYRQAAGRGLQLLFYSVGIGQISSEVPQNLSASRPQDRQFILSSKKLLLSDSGFYLCARTGGGEQYFGPGTRLTVT.

This clone was seen a handful of times. Within the sample, other DNA sequences also encode this same CDR3. The gene calls are TRBV11-2 and TRBJ1-2, with a weak D call TRBD1 (5 bases). This CDR3 comprises 13 residues. Trimming removed 5 bases from V and 2 bases from J, with 9 bases in between. CDR1 and CDR2 from the germline V gene are SGHAT and FQNNGV. Here the CDR3 DNA reads TGTGCCAGCAGCCTCGACAGAAACTATGGCTACACCTTC. Protein product: CASSLDRNYGYTF.

The chain has TRBV12-3 or TRBV12-4 and TRBJ2-7; D is possibly TRBD2 (5 bases). The CDR3 is 13 residues long. V shed 6 bases and J shed 3 bases, with 12 bases lying between them. The DNA for the CDR3 is TGTGCCAGCAGCCCGGGATCCTTCTACGAGCAGTACTTC. It is translated as CASSPGSFYEQYF.

This chain uses TRBV5-5 with TRBJ2-2, with a possible D match to TRBD2 (6 bases). Per the germline V gene, CDR1 is SGHKS and CDR2 is YYEKEE (reference sequence). This CDR3 comprises 17 residues. The V end was cut by 1 base, the J end by 1 base, with 14 bases between. CDR3 coding DNA: TGTGCCAGCAGCTTGATCCGACGGGGAGGGAACACCGGGGAGCTGTTTTTT. It codes for CASSLIRRGGNTGELFF. The full variable domain, with the rest looked up from reference TRBV5-5 and TRBJ2-2, is DAGVTQSPTHLIKTRGQQVTLRCSPISGHKSVSWYQQVLGQGPQFIFQYYEKEERGRGNFPDRFSARQFPNYSSELNVNALLLGDSALYLCASSLIRRGGNTGELFFGEGSRLTVL.

This clone was seen once. V and J are TRBV3-1 (or the pseudogene TRBV3-2) and TRBJ1-1; D remains unclear. The CDR3 contains 12 residues. CDR1 and CDR2 from the germline V gene are LGHDT and YNNKEL (reference sequence). Trimming took off 6 bases at V and 7 bases at J, with 12 bases between the two ends. CDR3 in DNA: TGTGCCAGCAGGACAAGGGCGGGTGAAGCTTTCTTT. It encodes CASRTRAGEAFF.

The chain links TRBV27 to TRBJ1-4; D unclear. This CDR3 is built from 15 residues. Germline V gene sequence: CDR1 MNHEY, CDR2 SMNVEV (reference sequence). Trimming removed 3 bases at V and 4 bases at J, with 12 bases between. CDR3 sequence reads: CASSLARGSNEKLFF. For the CDR3, the DNA is TGTGCCAGCAGTTTGGCCCGGGGTAGTAATGAAAAACTGTTTTTT.

In regard to this clone: One end of the junction does not line up with germline, which may come from a read error. The chain employs TRBV12-3 or TRBV12-4 and TRBJ1-5, with TRBD1 matching over 8 bases. This CDR3 comprises 13 residues. CDR3 amino acids: CASSFLWTGISFF. As DNA, the CDR3 is TGTGCCAGCAGTTTTTTATGGACAGGGATAAGTTTTTTT.

The chain joins TRBV29-1 to TRBJ2-5; TRBD2 aligns across 8 bases. V was pared by 4 bases and J by 1 base, with 5 bases of the junction left unmatched. Germline V gives CDR1 SQVTM, CDR2 ANQGSEA. The CDR3 length is 14 residues. The CDR3 is CSVGRAGGQETQYF. CDR3 bases: TGCAGCGTTGGGAGGGCGGGGGGCCAAGAGACCCAGTACTTC.

This rearrangement joins TRBV2 to TRBJ2-1; 11 nucleotides align to TRBD2. V dropped 9 bases and J dropped 5; count of bases not matched to a gene: 9. Germline CDR1 and CDR2: SNHLY and FYNNEI. There are 15 residues in the CDR3. The CDR3: CASTLLAGEHNEQFF. CDR3 coding DNA: TGTGCCAGTACTCTACTAGCGGGGGAGCACAATGAGCAGTTCTTC.

The chain employs TRBV6-5 and TRBJ1-5; D unresolved. The CDR3 length is 15 residues. Trimming pared 2 bases from V and 2 bases from J, leaving 10 bases between. CDR1 and CDR2 (germline): MNHEY, SVGAGI. The CDR3 is CASSYQRGGNQPQHF. The CDR3 nucleotides read TGTGCCAGCAGTTACCAACGCGGTGGCAATCAGCCCCAGCATTTT.

This clone turned up a few times. V usage is TRBV5-1 and J usage is TRBJ1-6; 9 bases align to TRBD1. The junction had 6 bases not matched to a gene; V was cut back by 4 bases and J by 7 bases. The V gene's germline CDR1 is SGHRS and CDR2 YFSETQ. The CDR3 extends over 15 amino acids. Written as DNA, the CDR3 is TGCGCCAGCAGCCCGGGGGACAGGGAAAATTCACCCCTCCACTTT. This encodes CASSPGDRENSPLHF.

The rearrangement uses TRBV4-1 and TRBJ2-2, with TRBD2 identical over 11 bases. The CDR3 extends over 18 amino acids. The V and J ends lost 2 bases and 7 bases, in that order; junction bases with no gene match: 12. Germline V gives CDR1 MGHRA, CDR2 YSYEKL. Here the CDR3 reads CASSQRPGLAGGGGELFF. The CDR3 nucleotides read TGCGCCAGCAGCCAACGCCCGGGGCTAGCGGGGGGTGGCGGGGAGCTGTTTTTT.

The chain recombines TRBV2 with TRBJ1-5, with 8 bases that match TRBD1. Germline values: CDR1 SNHLY, CDR2 FYNNEI. There are 13 residues in the CDR3. The J segment lost 7 bases and the V segment lost 8 bases, leaving 7 bases of the junction unmatched. CDR3 protein: CASAGQGGQPQHF. The CDR3 region has the DNA TGTGCCAGCGCCGGACAGGGAGGGCAGCCCCAGCATTTT.

The V and J genes are TRBV7-9 and TRBJ1-1, with D tentatively TRBD1 (5 bases). In germline, CDR1 is SEHNR, CDR2 FQNEAQ (reference sequence). CDR3 length: 16 residues. V was cut by 6 bases and J by 6 bases, with 23 bases left in between. CDR3 amino acids: CASSPGEEGRRAEAFF. The CDR3 bases are TGTGCCAGCAGTCCTGGGGAGGAGGGGAGGAGGGCTGAAGCTTTCTTT.

The chain links TRBV4-1 to TRBJ2-7, with D maybe TRBD2 (7 bases). The length of the CDR3 is 15 residues. The V end lost 2 bases, the J end lost 4 bases, and 15 bases lay between the germline ends. Germline CDR1 and CDR2: MGHRA and YSYEKL. The CDR3 DNA sequence: TGCGCCAGCAGCCAAAGCACGGGGGGCGGATACGAGCAGTACTTC. Its translation: CASSQSTGGGYEQYF.

V and J are TRBV6-6 and TRBJ2-2, with 11 bases matching TRBD2. CDR1 is MNHNY and CDR2 is SVGAGI in the germline V gene (reference sequence). The trim removed 5 bases at V and 5 bases at J, leaving 16 bases unmatched. The CDR3 contains 19 residues. The CDR3 bases are TGTGCCAGCAGTCCTCCTCCAAGGGCTAGCGGGGGGTTGACCGGGGAGCTGTTTTTT. Translation: CASSPPPRASGGLTGELFF.

V gene TRBV7-9 combines with J gene TRBJ1-1, with D possibly matching TRBD1 (5 bases). This CDR3 spans 15 amino acids. Per germline, CDR1 SEHNR and CDR2 FQNEAQ (reference sequence). V was cut by 6 bases and J by 3 bases, with 17 bases left in between. This CDR3 is CASSTARAGDTEAFF. Here the CDR3 DNA reads TGTGCCAGCAGTACCGCCCGGGCGGGGGACACTGAAGCTTTCTTT.

The genes are TRBV23-1 and TRBJ2-7, with 7 bases fitting TRBD1. TRBV23-1 counts as an open reading frame of uncertain function. Trimming removed 4 bases from V and 5 bases from J; junction bases left unmatched: 2. This CDR3 has 12 amino acids. This chain's CDR3 is CASSPGQDEQYF. Here the CDR3 DNA reads TGCGCCAGCAGTCCCGGACAGGACGAGCAGTACTTC.

Note on this clone: The junction does not match germline at one end; this may be a read error. This chain's CDR3 is CASSYSERRAQIHF. CDR3 bases: TGTGCCAGCAGTTACTCGGAGAGGAGGGCCCAGATCCACTTC. The V call is TRBV6-5, the J call TRBJ2-7; the D gene is possibly TRBD2 (6 bases). CDR1 is MNHEY and CDR2 is SVGAGI in the germline V gene. This CDR3 is built from 14 residues.